The 8 T cell receptor beta chains below all came from one sample that was sequenced in a study of blood T cell repertoires in COVID-19 (dated by TCRdb to 2019 to 2021). The library came from the immunoSEQ multiplex PCR assay. TCRdb re-hosts the immuneACCESS table, in-frame sequences only. Its copies lack some clones; in the studies checked, an unresolved V gene accounts for under half of them, and the cause for the rest is not known. Here the sample has around 72,000 clones; over 70% occur a single time. The ten largest clones add up to approximately 8% of the sample. The sequenced sample was peripheral blood. The receptors come from a man aged 50 to 60 with active COVID-19.

The chain carries TRBV6-1 and TRBJ2-3; TRBD1 aligns across 9 bases. This CDR3 has 16 residues. Trimming at V came to 6 bases and at J to 6 bases, leaving 13 bases not matched to a gene. Germline CDR1 MNHNS, CDR2 SASEGT. CDR3 sequence: CASRETGGPHEDTQYF. The CDR3 DNA reads as TGTGCCAGCAGGGAAACAGGGGGCCCTCACGAGGATACGCAGTATTTT.

The chain has TRBV9 and TRBJ1-4, with D possibly being TRBD1 (6 bases). CDR1 and CDR2 (germline): SGDLS, YYNGEE. Trimming left V 0 bases short and J 10 bases short, with 13 bases between. CDR3 length: 14 residues. CDR3 sequence reads: CASSVAQGRGKLFF. The CDR3 DNA sequence: TGTGCCAGCAGCGTAGCGCAGGGGAGGGGAAAACTGTTTTTT.

This clone was observed a single time. V gene TRBV12-3 or TRBV12-4 combines with J gene TRBJ1-4; tentatively, D is TRBD1 (5 bases). The CDR3 is made up of 12 amino acids. Trimming stripped 2 bases from V and 10 bases from J, with 8 bases between. The CDR3 sequence is CASSLSQGKLFF. DNA for the CDR3: TGTGCCAGCAGTTTATCGCAGGGAAAACTGTTTTTT.

The chain links TRBV10-2 to TRBJ2-1; 8 nucleotides agree with TRBD2. Germline assignment: CDR1 WSHSY and CDR2 SAAADI. With V trimmed by 3 bases and J by 1 base, 8 bases remained unmatched. This CDR3 spans 17 amino acids. CDR3 loop: CASSDWVTSGSYNEQFF. DNA of the CDR3: TGCGCCAGCAGTGATTGGGTTACTAGCGGATCCTACAATGAGCAGTTCTTC.

A single count supports this clone. This rearrangement joins TRBV7-2 to TRBJ2-1; 8 bases fit TRBD2. This CDR3 is built from 16 residues. Per germline, CDR1 SGHTA and CDR2 FQGNSA. The J segment lost 7 bases and the V segment lost 1 base, leaving 9 bases of the junction unmatched. The CDR3 coding sequence is TGTGCCAGCAGCTTAGGGGCGTTGCGGGGGGCAAATGAGCAGTTCTTC. Its protein product is CASSLGALRGANEQFF.

The V and J genes are TRBV5-1 and TRBJ1-2; no definite D call. This CDR3 is built from 15 residues. The germline gives CDR1 SGHRS, CDR2 YFSETQ. With 0 bases removed from V and 2 bases from J, the gap between germline ends came to 11 bases. CDR3 in DNA: TGCGCCAGCAGCTTGGACAGCAACCTCAACTATGGCTACACCTTC. It codes for CASSLDSNLNYGYTF.

The chain recombines TRBV19 with TRBJ2-1; D perhaps matches TRBD1 (5 bases). The CDR3 length is 16 residues. Germline V gene sequence: CDR1 LNHDA, CDR2 SQIVND (reference sequence). V was clipped by 8 bases and J by 9 bases, with 26 bases between them. The chain's CDR3 is CASGAFSSRPRSEQFF. CDR3 DNA sequence: TGTGCCAGTGGGGCCTTCTCTAGTCGTCCAAGGTCTGAGCAGTTCTTC.

The rearrangement uses TRBV19 and TRBJ1-2, with D perhaps TRBD1 (5 bases). The germline V gene encodes CDR1 LNHDA and CDR2 SQIVND (reference sequence). The V end lost 0 bases, the J end lost 8 bases, and 7 bases lay between the germline ends. This CDR3 spans 12 amino acids. The CDR3 DNA follows: TGTGCCAGTAGTATAGAAAGGGGCGGCTACACCTTC. This sequence encodes CASSIERGGYTF.